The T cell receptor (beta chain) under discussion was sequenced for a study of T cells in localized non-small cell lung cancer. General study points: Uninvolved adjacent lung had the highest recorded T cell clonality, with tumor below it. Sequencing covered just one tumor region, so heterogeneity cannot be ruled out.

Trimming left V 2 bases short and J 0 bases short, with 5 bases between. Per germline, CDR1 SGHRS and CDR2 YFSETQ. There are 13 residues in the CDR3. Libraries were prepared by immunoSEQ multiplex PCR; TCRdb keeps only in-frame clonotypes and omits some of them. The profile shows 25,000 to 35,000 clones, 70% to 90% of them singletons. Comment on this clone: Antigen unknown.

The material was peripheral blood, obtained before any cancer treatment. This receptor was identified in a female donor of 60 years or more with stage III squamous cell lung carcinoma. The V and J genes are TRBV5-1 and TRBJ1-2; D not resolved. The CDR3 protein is CASSLQSNYGYTF. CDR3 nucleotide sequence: TGCGCCAGCAGCTTACAGTCTAACTATGGCTACACCTTC.